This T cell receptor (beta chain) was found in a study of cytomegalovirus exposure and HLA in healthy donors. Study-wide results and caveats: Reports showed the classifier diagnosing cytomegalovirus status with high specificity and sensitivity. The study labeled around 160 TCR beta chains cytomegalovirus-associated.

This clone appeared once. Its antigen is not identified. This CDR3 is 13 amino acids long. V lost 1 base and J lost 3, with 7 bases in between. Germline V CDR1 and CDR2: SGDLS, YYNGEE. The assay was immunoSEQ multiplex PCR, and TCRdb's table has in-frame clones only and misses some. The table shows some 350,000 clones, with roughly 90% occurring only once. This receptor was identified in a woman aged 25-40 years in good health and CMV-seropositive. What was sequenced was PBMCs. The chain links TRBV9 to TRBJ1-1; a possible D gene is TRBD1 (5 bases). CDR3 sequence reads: CASSVMGDTEAFF. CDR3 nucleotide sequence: TGTGCCAGCAGCGTAATGGGGGACACTGAAGCTTTCTTT.